Each of the 32 T cell receptor beta chains below was sequenced from the same sample in a study of T cell clonality in common variable immunodeficiency (dated by TCRdb to between 2014 and 2016). Preparation of the library involved the immunoSEQ multiplex PCR assay. TCRdb's version of the immuneACCESS table is confined to in-frame rearrangements and falls short of the full clone set. An unresolved V gene accounts for under half of the shortfall where checked; the remainder is of unknown origin. In this sample, some 42,000 clones appear, none counted once only. 1.2% to 1.5% of the sample comes from the top ten. Sequencing input: peripheral blood mononuclear cells. The receptors originated from a person aged 18 to 75 in good health.

On this clone: Read data end 3 residues before the CDR3 end; the end is taken from the germline J gene. The chain combines TRBV18 with TRBJ2-1, with D possibly TRBD2 on 6 matching bases. The CDR3 consists of 15 residues. V lost 6 bases to trimming and J lost 0 bases, with 12 bases between them. Germline CDR1 and CDR2: KGHSH and LQKENI. The DNA read from the CDR3 is TGTGCCAGCTCCCTCGCGGGATGCTCCTACAATGAG. It specifies CASSLAGCSYNE. The whole CDR3 reads CASSLAGCSYNEQFF.

This clone occurred many times. The read gets to within 3 residues of the CDR3 end, and the germline J gene fills in the rest. The V call is TRBV30, the J call TRBJ1-1; TRBD1 might be the D (5 bases). The germline CDR1 and CDR2 sequences are GTSNPN and SVGIG (reference sequence). Trimming shortened V by 3 bases and J by 6 bases, and 14 bases separated the two germline ends. This CDR3 region has 13 residues. The CDR3 DNA, read in part, is TGTGCCTGGAGATCTCAGGGAGGCGCTGAA. Encoded protein: CAWRSQGGAE. The entire CDR3 protein is CAWRSQGGAEAFF.

About this clone: The DNA ends 3 residues before the CDR3 does, and the rest of the CDR3 is filled in from the germline J gene. The chain is built from TRBV5-1 and TRBJ2-7; 10 positions match TRBD2. The CDR3 is 14 amino acids. CDR1 is SGHRS, CDR2 YFSETQ, per germline. V trimming: 1 base; J trimming: 6 bases; junction bases outside the gene matches: 4. The CDR3 loop reads CASSLKSSGSEQYF. The covered CDR3 bases are TGCGCCAGCAGCTTGAAGTCTAGCGGGAGCGAG.

Ten or more counts support this clone. CDR3 DNA, as far as it was read: TGTGCCAGTAGTATAGATCGGCGGCTCAGGGGAGATACG. Translation gives CASSIDRRLRGDT. The entire CDR3 protein is CASSIDRRLRGDTQYF. The V and J genes are TRBV19 and TRBJ2-3, with D possibly TRBD1 on 6 matching bases. Sequencing ends 3 residues short of the CDR3 end; the germline J gene provides the rest. CDR1 and CDR2 (germline): LNHDA, SQIVND (reference sequence). The germline V and J ends were trimmed by 0 bases and 5 bases, with 15 bases remaining between them. The CDR3 sequence is 16 residues long.

The sample holds a few counts of this clone. The read finishes 3 residues shy of the CDR3 end, and the germline J gene is used to complete it. The chain combines TRBV7-2 with TRBJ2-1; 8 nucleotides agree with TRBD2. V gave up 5 bases and J gave up 0 bases; unmatched junction bases: 3. CDR3 length: 15 residues. Per germline, CDR1 SGHTA and CDR2 FQGNSA. This CDR3 is CASSQLADSYNEQFF. CDR3 bases read: TGTGCCAGCAGCCAACTAGCGGACTCCTACAATGAG.

On this clone: The CDR3 end falls 3 residues outside the read, so it is completed with the germline J gene. The V call is TRBV27, the J call TRBJ2-7; tentatively, D is TRBD1 (6 bases). The germline V and J ends were trimmed by 6 bases and 5 bases, with 8 bases remaining between them. The germline CDR1 and CDR2 sequences are MNHEY and SMNVEV (reference sequence). The CDR3 totals 11 residues. CDR3 sequence: CASSQGNEQYF. The DNA read from the CDR3 is TGTGCCAGCAGCCAGGGGAACGAG.

This clone was seen repeatedly, ten times or more. The sequenced fragment ends 3 residues before the CDR3 boundary, so the rest is inferred from the germline J gene. V usage is TRBV7-6 and J usage is TRBJ2-7; 11 nucleotides align to TRBD1. The CDR3 is 14 residues long. CDR1 and CDR2 from the germline V gene are SGHVS and FNYEAQ. V shed 4 bases, J shed 3 bases, and the junction held 2 bases outside the gene matches. The CDR3 is CASSSGTGGYEQYF. The CDR3 bases that were read are TGTGCCAGCAGCTCCGGGACAGGGGGCTACGAG.

This clone was recorded at least ten times. Read data end 3 residues before the CDR3 end; the end is taken from the germline J gene. V gene TRBV5-1 combines with J gene TRBJ1-1, with a tentative D call TRBD1 (6 bases). Trimming took off 3 bases at V and 3 bases at J, with 9 bases between the two ends. The germline gives CDR1 SGHRS, CDR2 YFSETQ. The CDR3 contains 13 residues. The sequenced CDR3 bases are TGCGCCAGCAGCTCCGGACAGCACACTGAA. It yields the protein CASSSGQHTE. The CDR3 in full is CASSSGQHTEAFF.

Ten or more counts support this clone. The read halts 3 residues ahead of the CDR3 end, with the missing end drawn from the germline J gene. The rearrangement links TRBV5-6 to TRBJ2-3; the match to TRBD1 covers 8 bases. The CDR3 length is 14 residues. Germline V gene sequence: CDR1 SGHDT, CDR2 YYEEEE. Trimming at V came to 3 bases and at J to 1 base, leaving 1 base not matched to a gene. This CDR3 is CASSSTGGTDTQYF. The sequenced CDR3 bases are TGTGCCAGCAGCTCGACAGGGGGCACAGATACG.

There are many counts of this clone. The read ends 3 residues shy of where the CDR3 ends; the end is completed using the germline J gene. The chain combines TRBV5-1 with TRBJ2-1; possibly TRBD1 or TRBD2 for D (6 bases each). Germline V lookup: CDR1 SGHRS, CDR2 YFSETQ. The V end lost 5 bases, the J end lost 9 bases, and 15 bases lay between the germline ends. This CDR3 contains 13 residues. CDR3 bases read: TGCGCCAGCAGACAAGGGGGAGGTGTTGAG. Protein product: CASRQGGGVE. The entire CDR3 sequence reads CASRQGGGVEQFF.

Ten or more counts support this clone. The read ends 3 residues before the CDR3 terminus; that terminus is restored from the germline J gene. The chain couples TRBV20-1 to TRBJ2-5, with unresolved D. Germline lookup yields CDR1 DFQATT and CDR2 SNEGSKA (reference sequence). This CDR3 is built from 13 residues. Trimming took off 0 bases at V and 1 base at J, with 6 bases between the two ends. CDR3 bases read: TGCAGTGCTAGAGAGTACAGCCAAGAGACC. Translating it yields CSAREYSQET. The full CDR3 reads CSAREYSQETQYF.

This clone was picked up many times. The CDR3 end is not reached by the read, which stops 3 residues before it; the germline J gene fills it in. The chain uses TRBV30 and TRBJ1-5; D not certain. V lost 2 bases and J lost 1, with 18 bases in between. This CDR3 is built from 17 residues. Germline lookup yields CDR1 GTSNPN and CDR2 SVGIG (reference sequence). CDR3 protein: CAWSPAAVARSNQPQHF. The DNA read from the CDR3 is TGTGCCTGGAGTCCTGCTGCTGTAGCGAGGAGCAATCAGCCC.

This clone has at least ten counts. The read stops 3 residues short of the end of the CDR3; the missing end is completed from the germline J gene. This sequence joins TRBV19 and TRBJ2-2; D perhaps matches TRBD1 (6 bases). The CDR3 runs 14 residues. Germline CDR1 reads LNHDA; CDR2 reads SQIVND (reference sequence). The V gene lost 4 bases and the J gene lost 1 base, with 7 bases spanning the gap. CDR3 bases read: TGTGCCAGTAGTACGGGACAGAACACCGGGGAG. Translation: CASSTGQNTGE. In full, the CDR3 reads CASSTGQNTGELFF. Complete variable domain (other parts from reference TRBV19 and TRBJ2-2): DGGITQSPKYLFRKEGQNVTLSCEQNLNHDAMYWYRQDPGQGLRLIYYSQIVNDFQKGDIAEGYSVSREKKESFPLTVTSAQKNPTAFYLCASSTGQNTGELFFGEGSRLTVL.

This clone was seen at least ten times. The DNA ends 3 residues before the CDR3 does, and the rest of the CDR3 is filled in from the germline J gene. The chain carries TRBV28 and TRBJ1-2; the match to TRBD1 covers 8 bases. CDR1 and CDR2 (germline): MDHEN, SYDVKM. Unmatched junction bases numbered 5, after V lost 4 bases and J lost 4 bases. The CDR3 length is 14 residues. The chain's CDR3 is CASSSQGGAYGYTF. The sequenced part of the CDR3 DNA is TGTGCCAGCAGTTCACAGGGGGGGGCCTATGGC.

Points on this clone: The read stops 3 residues short of the end of the CDR3; the missing end is completed from the germline J gene. This chain joins TRBV4-2 and TRBJ2-7; D not certain. V was trimmed by 6 bases and J by 5 bases, leaving 14 bases between them. The CDR3 has 13 residues. CDR1 and CDR2 (germline): LGHNA, YNFKEQ. This chain's CDR3 is CASSPPGSHEQYF. The sequenced part of the CDR3 DNA is TGTGCCAGCAGTCCTCCGGGTTCCCACGAG.

This clone is labeled as medium-sized. The observed sequence ends 3 residues before the CDR3 terminus, with the missing tail filled in from the germline J gene. The chain employs TRBV6-1 and TRBJ2-3; 9 positions match TRBD1. V shed 2 bases, J shed 4 bases, and the junction held 7 bases outside the gene matches. The germline V gene has CDR1 MNHNS and CDR2 SASEGT. The length of the CDR3 is 16 residues. The sequenced CDR3 bases are TGTGCCAGCAGTGAACCTCCGGGACAGGGAGCAGATACG. This encodes CASSEPPGQGADT. The entire CDR3 protein reads CASSEPPGQGADTQYF.

This clone occurred many times. The CDR3 end is not reached by the read, which stops 3 residues before it; the germline J gene fills it in. The chain is built from TRBV28 and TRBJ2-3; 7 nucleotides agree with TRBD1. This CDR3 spans 14 amino acids. Germline V gene lookup returns CDR1 MDHEN and CDR2 SYDVKM. The ends lost 7 bases at V and 3 bases at J; junction bases unmatched: 7. The CDR3 DNA, read in part, is TGTGCCAGCACAGAGGGGGCGCTGACAGATACG. Translated: CASTEGALTDT. The full CDR3 is CASTEGALTDTQYF.

This clone was seen at least ten times. The observed sequence ends 3 residues before the CDR3 terminus, with the missing tail filled in from the germline J gene. The rearrangement links TRBV20-1 to TRBJ2-1; 10 bases map to TRBD2. J gave up 4 bases and V 1 base, and 4 bases lay outside the gene matches. Germline CDR1 is DFQATT and CDR2 is SNEGSKA (reference sequence). The CDR3 runs to 15 residues. This chain's CDR3 is CSARGLAGVYNEQFF. CDR3 DNA, as far as it was read: TGCAGTGCTAGAGGCCTAGCGGGAGTGTACAATGAG.

This clone was counted at least ten times. With the read ending 3 residues before the CDR3 end, the germline J gene is used to fill in that end. The chain joins TRBV20-1 to TRBJ2-5; 9 positions agree with TRBD1. The CDR3 length is 13 residues. Per the germline V gene, CDR1 is DFQATT and CDR2 is SNEGSKA (reference sequence). V lost 1 base and J lost 3; bases outside the gene matches: 0. The DNA read from the CDR3 is TGCAGTGCTAGAGGGACAGGGGAAGAGACC. Translated: CSARGTGEET. The CDR3 as a whole reads CSARGTGEETQYF.

There are many counts of this clone. The read halts 3 residues ahead of the CDR3 end, with the missing end drawn from the germline J gene. This sequence joins TRBV19 and TRBJ2-2, with 12 bases aligning to TRBD2. The germline V gene encodes CDR1 LNHDA and CDR2 SQIVND (reference sequence). The CDR3 consists of 15 residues. Trimming at V came to 2 bases and at J to 5 bases, leaving 0 bases not matched to a gene. This chain's CDR3 is CASSITSGRTGELFF. The sequenced part of the CDR3 DNA is TGTGCCAGTAGTATAACTAGCGGGAGGACCGGGGAG.

In regard to this clone: The read finishes 3 residues shy of the CDR3 end, and the germline J gene is used to complete it. The chain links TRBV2 to TRBJ2-5; the D gene is possibly TRBD1 (6 bases). From germline, CDR1 is SNHLY and CDR2 FYNNEI. V shed 7 bases and J shed 4 bases, with 16 bases lying between them. The CDR3 consists of 14 residues. The DNA read from the CDR3 is TGTGCCAGCAACTCCGCAGGGGTCGGAGAGACC. Its translation: CASNSAGVGET. The full CDR3 protein reads CASNSAGVGETQYF. Supplemented by reference TRBV2 and TRBJ2-5, the full variable domain reads EPEVTQTPSHQVTQMGQEVILRCVPISNHLYFYWYRQILGQKVEFLVSFYNNEISEKSEIFDDQFSVERPDGSNFTLKIRSTKLEDSAMYFCASNSAGVGETQYFGPGTRLLVL.

At least ten counts were recorded for this clone. The observed sequence ends 3 residues before the CDR3 terminus, with the missing tail filled in from the germline J gene. This chain uses TRBV4-1 with TRBJ1-4; D may be TRBD1 (5 bases). V was trimmed by 4 bases and J by 1 base, leaving 19 bases between them. Per the germline V gene, CDR1 is MGHRA and CDR2 is YSYEKL. This CDR3 spans 18 amino acids. The chain's CDR3 is CASSPNPTGRGTNEKLFF. The CDR3 DNA, read in part, is TGCGCCAGCAGCCCCAATCCCACGGGTAGGGGAACTAATGAAAAA.

This clone was detected ten times or more. The sequence runs out 3 residues before the end of the CDR3; the remainder is reconstructed from the germline J gene. The chain joins TRBV12-3 or TRBV12-4 to TRBJ2-1; D unclear. Trimming removed 3 bases from V and 7 bases from J, with 16 bases in between. The CDR3 extends over 15 amino acids. CDR3 residues: CASSLRSQLPNEQFF. The sequenced part of the CDR3 DNA is TGTGCCAGCAGTTTGCGTTCCCAATTGCCTAATGAG.

This clone has at least ten counts. The read ends 3 residues shy of where the CDR3 ends; the end is completed using the germline J gene. J is TRBJ2-3 and V is TRBV5-1, with 13 bases aligning to TRBD2. CDR3 length: 17 amino acids. The J segment lost 6 bases and the V segment lost 1 base, leaving 8 bases of the junction unmatched. CDR1 is SGHRS and CDR2 is YFSETQ in the germline V gene. The CDR3 sequence: CASSLPLAGGIADTQYF. The DNA read from the CDR3 is TGCGCCAGCAGCTTGCCACTAGCGGGAGGGATCGCGGATACG.

This clone was seen at least ten times. Sequencing ends 3 residues short of the CDR3 end; the germline J gene provides the rest. The chain has TRBV29-1 and TRBJ1-4; a possible D gene is TRBD1 (6 bases). The V end was cut by 6 bases, the J end by 4 bases, with 12 bases between. CDR1 is SQVTM, CDR2 ANQGSEA, per germline. The CDR3 spans 13 residues. CDR3 in amino acids: CSVAQGHNEKLFF. The sequenced part of the CDR3 DNA is TGCAGCGTCGCACAGGGCCATAATGAAAAA.

This clone was counted ten times or more. An end of the junction does not agree with germline; a read error may underlie this. Read data end 3 residues before the CDR3 end; the end is taken from the germline J gene. The V gene is TRBV6-1, the J gene TRBJ2-3; 8 bases match TRBD2. Germline V CDR1 and CDR2: MNHNS, SASEGT. The CDR3 is 15 residues long. The sequenced part of the CDR3 DNA is TGTGCCAGCGGTGAGCGGGAGCTCCGTGCAGATACG. Its translation: CASGERELRADT. From start to end, the CDR3 is CASGERELRADTQYF.

In its sample, this clone was seen many times. The read terminates 3 residues before the CDR3 end, so the remaining end is supplied by the germline J gene. The V call is TRBV19, the J call TRBJ1-1; possibly TRBD1 for D (6 bases). Per germline, CDR1 LNHDA and CDR2 SQIVND (reference sequence). The V end was cut by 3 bases, the J end by 1 base, with 9 bases between. The CDR3 runs to 14 residues. Incomplete CDR3 DNA: TGTGCCAGTAGTATTCGGGACACGAACACTGAA. Its protein product is CASSIRDTNTE. The entire CDR3 sequence reads CASSIRDTNTEAFF. The entire variable domain, with the rest obtained from reference TRBV19 and TRBJ1-1, is as follows: DGGITQSPKYLFRKEGQNVTLSCEQNLNHDAMYWYRQDPGQGLRLIYYSQIVNDFQKGDIAEGYSVSREKKESFPLTVTSAQKNPTAFYLCASSIRDTNTEAFFGQGTRLTVV.

This clone was picked up many times. Read sequence stops 3 residues before the CDR3 end, and the germline J gene provides the missing end. The chain is built from TRBV30 and TRBJ2-5; 11 positions agree with TRBD2. V was pared by 0 bases and J by 2 bases, with 5 bases of the junction left unmatched. There are 16 residues in the CDR3. CDR1 is GTSNPN and CDR2 is SVGIG in the germline V gene (reference sequence). CDR3 residues: CAWSVKGTSGQETQYF. The CDR3 DNA, read in part, is TGTGCCTGGAGTGTAAAAGGGACTAGCGGACAAGAGACC.

This clone was counted many times. The read halts 3 residues ahead of the CDR3 end, with the missing end drawn from the germline J gene. V and J are TRBV19 and TRBJ1-1; a weak D match, TRBD1 (6 bases). The CDR3 contains 15 residues. Trimming shortened V by 6 bases and J by 1 base, and 15 bases separated the two germline ends. Germline CDR1 reads LNHDA; CDR2 reads SQIVND (reference sequence). The DNA read from the CDR3 is TGTGCCAGTAGGCCATGGGGGGGCCGGAACACTGAA. Its translation: CASRPWGGRNTE. The CDR3 in its entirety is CASRPWGGRNTEAFF.

This clone occurred many times. Read data end 3 residues before the CDR3 end; the end is taken from the germline J gene. This chain links TRBV20-1 with TRBJ1-2; possible D gene TRBD1, 6 bases. The germline V gene encodes CDR1 DFQATT and CDR2 SNEGSKA (reference sequence). V lost 3 bases and J 4 bases, leaving 18 bases between the germline ends. The CDR3 spans 15 residues. CDR3 protein: CSASWQGIGPYGYTF. The CDR3 bases that were read are TGCAGTGCTAGTTGGCAGGGGATTGGGCCCTATGGC.

This clone was found many times. Read data end 3 residues before the CDR3 end; the end is taken from the germline J gene. This rearrangement joins TRBV2 to TRBJ2-7; 12 bases are shared with TRBD1. Germline loops: CDR1 SNHLY, CDR2 FYNNEI. The CDR3 extends over 13 amino acids. The V gene end was trimmed by 6 bases and the J gene end by 6 bases; junction bases not matched to a gene: 3. The sequenced part of the CDR3 DNA is TGTGCCAGCAGGTGGGACAGGGGGCGCGAG. It is translated as CASRWDRGRE. In full, the CDR3 reads CASRWDRGREQYF.

This clone was counted at least ten times. The sequenced fragment ends 3 residues before the CDR3 boundary, so the rest is inferred from the germline J gene. This chain connects TRBV11-2 to TRBJ1-6, with D unclear. From germline, CDR1 is SGHAT and CDR2 FQNNGV. This CDR3 has 15 amino acids. Trimming removed 5 bases from V and 7 bases from J, with 15 bases in between. CDR3 DNA, as far as it was read: TGTGCCAGCAGCCCCCCCGGGTCGTCGAATTCACCC. Translated: CASSPPGSSNSP. The full CDR3 protein is CASSPPGSSNSPLHF. Full variable domain (missing parts from reference TRBV11-2 and TRBJ1-6): EAGVAQSPRYKIIEKRQSVAFWCNPISGHATLYWYQQILGQGPKLLIQFQNNGVVDDSQLPKDRFSAERLKGVDSTLKIQPAKLEDSAVYLCASSPPGSSNSPLHFGNGTRLTVT.